The 21 T cell receptor beta chains in this list originate from one sample, sequenced in a study of T cell responses to AZD1222 COVID-19 vaccine. The method was immunoSEQ multiplex PCR; TCRdb's version includes in-frame clones alone and lacks a portion of them. The table has over 95,000 clones, 70% to 90% seen once. The sample here was peripheral blood, taken 28 days after the second AZD1222 dose. The receptors here all came from an adult who received the AZD1222 COVID-19 vaccine.

CDR3 coding DNA: TGTGCCAGCAGTCCCAATAGGGATACGCAGTATTTT. Translating gives CASSPNRDTQYF. J is TRBJ2-3 and V is TRBV27; no clear D gene. Germline assignment: CDR1 MNHEY and CDR2 SMNVEV (reference sequence). The CDR3 has 12 residues. The V and J ends lost 5 bases and 6 bases respectively, with 9 bases between them.

J is TRBJ1-5 and V is TRBV6-2 or TRBV6-3; no firm D call. V was cut by 6 bases and J by 6 bases, with 18 bases left in between. Germline assignment: CDR1 MNHEY and CDR2 SVGEGT. The CDR3 runs 15 residues. CDR3: CASSPPEMGGQPQHF. CDR3 coding DNA: TGTGCCAGCAGCCCCCCGGAGATGGGTGGTCAGCCCCAGCATTTT.

This rearrangement joins TRBV3-1 (or the pseudogene TRBV3-2) to TRBJ1-1; TRBD1 agrees at 7 bases. J gave up 8 bases and V 4 bases, and 4 bases lay outside the gene matches. Germline V gene sequence: CDR1 LGHDT, CDR2 YNNKEL (reference sequence). This CDR3 comprises 12 residues. CDR3: CASSRDRVEAFF. The DNA of the CDR3 is TGTGCCAGCAGCCGAGACAGGGTGGAAGCTTTCTTT.

This clone appeared a few times. V is TRBV11-2 and J is TRBJ2-5; either TRBD1 or TRBD2 may fit D (5 bases each). The CDR3 is 16 amino acids. CDR1 is SGHAT and CDR2 is FQNNGV in the germline V gene. The ends were cut back, 5 bases at V and 6 bases at J, with 22 bases in the middle. CDR3 in amino acids: CASSPDPGTRRQTQYF. Here the CDR3 DNA reads TGTGCCAGCAGCCCCGACCCCGGGACGAGACGTCAGACCCAGTACTTC.

The chain carries TRBV7-8 and TRBJ2-7; TRBD1 matches 9 bases. CDR3 length: 14 amino acids. Germline lookup yields CDR1 SGHVS and CDR2 FQNEAQ. With V trimmed by 6 bases and J by 2 bases, 5 bases remained unmatched. CDR3 loop: CASRAGTGTYEQYF. CDR3 coding DNA: TGTGCCAGCAGGGCCGGGACAGGGACCTACGAGCAGTACTTC.

This rearrangement joins TRBV19 to TRBJ1-4, with 7 bases fitting TRBD1. The CDR3 has 14 amino acids. Germline CDR1 and CDR2: LNHDA and SQIVND (reference sequence). V was clipped by 6 bases and J by 8 bases; unmatched bases: 9. CDR3 DNA: TGTGCCAGTAGGATGACAGGGCTGGGAGAAAAACTGTTTTTT. It is translated as CASRMTGLGEKLFF.

In its sample, this clone was seen once. CDR3 residues: CASKIGGAREQPQHF. The CDR3 coding sequence is TGTGCCAGCAAAATAGGGGGTGCTCGCGAACAGCCCCAGCATTTT. The rearrangement links TRBV28 to TRBJ1-5; the D gene is possibly TRBD1 (6 bases). The CDR3 sequence is 15 residues long. Trimming stripped 7 bases from V and 7 bases from J, with 20 bases between. The V gene's germline CDR1 is MDHEN and CDR2 SYDVKM.

This chain links TRBV5-6 with TRBJ1-4; D is undetermined. Per germline, CDR1 SGHDT and CDR2 YYEEEE. This CDR3 has 14 residues. The ends were cut back, 4 bases at V and 6 bases at J, with 13 bases in the middle. CDR3 protein: CASSRTHSDEKLFF. In DNA, the CDR3 is TGTGCCAGCAGCCGGACCCATAGTGATGAAAAACTGTTTTTT.

The chain links TRBV3-1 (or the pseudogene TRBV3-2) to TRBJ1-6; no clear D. The germline V and J ends were trimmed by 0 bases and 13 bases, with 10 bases remaining between them. CDR1 is LGHDT and CDR2 is YNNKEL in the germline V gene (reference sequence). This CDR3 is built from 13 residues. CDR3 sequence (DNA): TGTGCCAGCAGCCAAGAGACCTTACGGCCCCTCCACTTT. Translated: CASSQETLRPLHF.

The chain combines TRBV11-2 with TRBJ2-3; unclear D gene. CDR1 and CDR2 from the germline V gene are SGHAT and FQNNGV. V was shortened by 1 base and J by 1 base, with 6 bases between the two germline ends. The CDR3 loop spans 14 amino acids. The CDR3 region is CASSLGVGTDTQYF. The CDR3 nucleotides read TGTGCCAGCAGCTTAGGGGTTGGCACAGATACGCAGTATTTT.

The V and J genes are TRBV5-6 and TRBJ2-7; D is perhaps TRBD1 (6 bases). CDR1 is SGHDT and CDR2 is YYEEEE in the germline V gene. The CDR3 loop spans 13 amino acids. V lost 4 bases and J lost 2, with 10 bases in between. The CDR3 bases are TGTGCCAGCAGCCTGAGGGGGACCTACGAGCAGTACTTC. Translating gives CASSLRGTYEQYF. The complete variable domain, with remaining parts taken from reference TRBV5-6 and TRBJ2-7, reads DAGVTQSPTHLIKTRGQQVTLRCSPKSGHDTVSWYQQALGQGPQFIFQYYEEEERQRGNFPDRFSGHQFPNYSSELNVNALLLGDSALYLCASSLRGTYEQYFGPGTRLTVT.

Only a few counts were recorded for this clone. This chain uses TRBV19 with TRBJ1-1; tentative D call: TRBD1 (5 bases). The V end was cut by 4 bases, the J end by 0 bases, with 12 bases between. This CDR3 contains 15 residues. CDR1 is LNHDA, CDR2 SQIVND, per germline (reference sequence). This chain's CDR3 is CASSTVQAVNTEAFF. Here the CDR3 DNA reads TGTGCCAGTAGTACGGTACAGGCTGTGAACACTGAAGCTTTCTTT.

This sequence joins TRBV18 and TRBJ1-1; 7 bases are a match to TRBD1. V dropped 3 bases and J dropped 2; count of bases not matched to a gene: 3. The germline gives CDR1 KGHSH, CDR2 LQKENI. This CDR3 is 14 amino acids long. In nucleotides, the CDR3 is TGTGCCAGCTCACCCCGGGACAGCAACACTGAAGCTTTCTTT. Translation gives CASSPRDSNTEAFF.

The V call is TRBV7-2, the J call TRBJ1-2, with 8 bases identical to TRBD1. In germline, CDR1 is SGHTA, CDR2 FQGNSA. Trimming cost V 4 bases and J 5 bases; bases outside gene matches: 15. The CDR3 loop spans 17 amino acids. CDR3 DNA: TGTGCCAGCAGCTCATTTCCCGGACAGGGAGGGACTTATGGCTACACCTTC. Translating it yields CASSSFPGQGGTYGYTF.

This chain joins TRBV19 and TRBJ1-5; 10 bases align to TRBD1. V shed 5 bases, J shed 11 bases, and the junction held 9 bases outside the gene matches. Germline CDR1 and CDR2: LNHDA and SQIVND (reference sequence). CDR3 length: 14 residues. This CDR3 is CASSEGQGVESQHF. As DNA, the CDR3 is TGTGCCAGTAGTGAAGGACAGGGGGTCGAGTCCCAGCATTTT.

This rearrangement joins TRBV7-3 to TRBJ2-1; TRBD1 matches at 7 bases. The CDR3 is 12 amino acids. The trim removed 3 bases at V and 15 bases at J, leaving 8 bases unmatched. Germline CDR1 and CDR2: SGHTA and FQGTGA. CDR3 sequence (DNA): TGTGCCAGCAGCTTTGACAGGGAAGTGCGGTTCTTC. Residues: CASSFDREVRFF.

The chain has TRBV27 and TRBJ1-5; perhaps TRBD1 as D (5 bases). Per germline, CDR1 MNHEY and CDR2 SMNVEV (reference sequence). Trimming removed 5 bases at V and 2 bases at J, with 19 bases between. The CDR3 totals 17 residues. CDR3 in DNA: TGTGCCAGCAGTCCCCATCGAGGGGAGGTAGGCAATCAGCCCCAGCATTTT. This sequence encodes CASSPHRGEVGNQPQHF.

The chain has TRBV15 and TRBJ1-2, with D possibly being TRBD1 (6 bases). The CDR3 runs 15 residues. V lost 4 bases to trimming and J lost 3 bases, with 15 bases between them. Germline CDR1 LNHNV, CDR2 YYDKDF (reference sequence). Here the CDR3 reads CATSNSDSPYYGYTF. The CDR3 region has the DNA TGTGCCACCAGCAACTCGGACAGCCCCTACTATGGCTACACCTTC.

The gene calls are TRBV29-1 and TRBJ1-2; 7 positions agree with TRBD1. The V gene end was trimmed by 6 bases and the J gene end by 2 bases; junction bases not matched to a gene: 6. The CDR3 has 13 amino acids. Germline V gene sequence: CDR1 SQVTM, CDR2 ANQGSEA. The CDR3 region is CSVLTGTNYGYTF. CDR3 coding DNA: TGCAGCGTACTGACAGGGACCAACTATGGCTACACCTTC. The full variable domain, completed using reference TRBV29-1 and TRBJ1-2, is SAVISQKPSRDICQRGTSLTIQCQVDSQVTMMFWYRQQPGQSLTLIATANQGSEATYESGFVIDKFPISRPNLTFSTLTVSNMSPEDSSIYLCSVLTGTNYGYTFGSGTRLTVV.

The chain links TRBV3-1 (or the pseudogene TRBV3-2) to TRBJ2-5; no clear D. CDR1 is LGHDT, CDR2 YNNKEL, per germline (reference sequence). V dropped 1 base and J dropped 6 bases, with 12 bases sitting between them. The length of the CDR3 is 14 residues. CDR3 residues: CASSQGSGRQTQYF. CDR3 coding DNA: TGTGCCAGCAGCCAAGGGTCCGGAAGGCAGACCCAGTACTTC.

This sequence joins TRBV19 and TRBJ1-5; 10 bases fit TRBD1. Germline V gene sequence: CDR1 LNHDA, CDR2 SQIVND (reference sequence). The CDR3 has 16 amino acids. The V and J ends lost 4 bases and 9 bases, in that order; junction bases with no gene match: 12. Written as DNA, the CDR3 is TGTGCCAGTAGTACGGGACAGGGGCTTTGGGGCCGGCCCCAGCATTTT. This codes for CASSTGQGLWGRPQHF. The whole variable domain, remainder taken from reference TRBV19 and TRBJ1-5, is DGGITQSPKYLFRKEGQNVTLSCEQNLNHDAMYWYRQDPGQGLRLIYYSQIVNDFQKGDIAEGYSVSREKKESFPLTVTSAQKNPTAFYLCASSTGQGLWGRPQHFGDGTRLSIL.